This T cell receptor (beta chain) appears in the sequencing data of a study of blood T cell repertoires in COVID-19 (dated by TCRdb to between 2020 and 2021). Regarding the research as a whole: The collaborator samples originated in the United States, Italy and Spain and spanned the acute and convalescent phases of COVID-19. Where HLA class I and class II types were available, the types were taken from metadata supplied by the sample provider, not from assay-based typing. Deeply sampled blood TCRbeta repertoires from subjects exposed to, actively infected with, or recovered from COVID-19 were included in the dataset. Samples came from the ongoing ImmuneRACE study (first 160 participants) plus 1,254 subjects from 6 global collaborators. The material from the prospective study consisted of cDNA or gDNA derived from T cells, B-cell-depleted T cells, or PBMCs. The repertoires were made available in a free public database intended to serve as a resource for research on the immune response to SARS-CoV-2. Nearly every sample came with metadata listing a de-identified subject ID, COVID-19 status, age in years and sex. General study outcomes and caveats: The amount of clinical and demographic metadata varied by source and participant and was provided uncurated.

Whole blood was collected in K2EDTA tubes by collaborating institutions according to the institutions' own protocols. For TCRbeta analysis, collaborator samples were shipped as frozen whole blood, as isolated PBMCs, or as DNA extracted from either sample type. This clone showed up just a few times. The antigen it binds to is not known. Base qualities were left out, and no much larger clone turns up one base away. The V and J ends are trimmed by 3 bases and 6 bases, leaving 8 bases between them. The CDR3 spans 13 residues, from the cysteine through the phenylalanine. The CDR3 DNA has 39 bases and is translated from base 1. CDR1 and CDR2 (SEHNR, FQNEAQ) derive from the germline V gene (reference sequence). TCRbeta CDR3 regions were amplified from genomic DNA by means of the immunoSEQ Assay, a bias-controlled multiplex PCR. In the authors' own workflow: The number of nucleated cells in each sample was estimated from the amplification of reference gene primers within the assay. To quantify the absolute abundance of each unique TCRbeta CDR3 rearrangement, sequence reads were collapsed and filtered. For each sample, productive Simpson clonality was calculated as the square root of Simpson's diversity index across productive rearrangements. This immuneACCESS table, as held by TCRdb, lists in-frame sequences with V and J called but not all clones. Of the missing ones, under half trace to an unresolved V gene in checked studies; the others have no known cause. The V and J calls and clone size come from that table; D and trimming were worked out from the DNA. The sample table holds around 87,000 clones, of which around four fifths were seen once. Jointly, the top ten make up under 20% of the sample.

Sequencing was performed on peripheral blood. The sequence is built from TRBV7-9 and TRBJ2-2, with the D gene call left open. This clonotype was sampled from a human donor in a cohort sampled during active COVID-19. The DNA reads as follows: TGTGCCAGCAGCTTTACGGGTCCCGGGGAGCTGTTTTTT. The translation is CASSFTGPGELFF. Outside the CDR3, residues come from the reference TRBV7-9 and TRBJ2-2 proteins, so the full variable domain is: DTGVSQNPRHKITKRGQNVTFRCDPISEHNRLYWYRQTLGQGPEFLTYFQNEAQLEKSRLLSDRFSAERPKGSFSTLEIQRTEQGDSAMYLCASSFTGPGELFFGEGSRLTVL.